Listed here are 18 T cell receptor beta chains from one sample, sequenced in a study of Ad26.COV2.S vaccination and SARS-CoV-2 variants. Treatment here: over 15 received Ad26.COV2.S at low or high dose, single or two shots; 5 received placebo; per-sample allocation not given. Sampling was performed 63 days after the first vaccine or placebo injection. Assay: immunoSEQ multiplex PCR; the TCRdb copy retains only in-frame clones and omits some. This table holds around 420,000 clones, more than 75% found once. The sequencing here drew on peripheral blood, taken in a trial of Ad26.COV2.S vaccine versus placebo. The receptors were gathered from a person aged 18-65 years who received the Ad26.COV2.S COVID-19 vaccine or a placebo.

The chain employs TRBV5-1 and TRBJ2-7; perhaps TRBD1 as D (6 bases). This CDR3 contains 14 residues. Trimming removed 0 bases at V and 4 bases at J, with 11 bases between. Germline CDR1 reads SGHRS; CDR2 reads YFSETQ. CDR3 in DNA: TGCGCCAGCAGCTTGGCCGGACAGAAATACGAGCAGTACTTC. Translated, it gives CASSLAGQKYEQYF. Based on the CDR3 plus reference TRBV5-1 and TRBJ2-7, the full variable domain is KAGVTQTPRYLIKTRGQQVTLSCSPISGHRSVSWYQQTPGQGLQFLFEYFSETQRNKGNFPGRFSGRQFSNSRSEMNVSTLELGDSALYLCASSLAGQKYEQYFGPGTRLTVT.

This chain uses TRBV7-6 with TRBJ2-1; 8 bases match TRBD2. The junction had 9 bases not matched to a gene; V was cut back by 5 bases and J by 9 bases. The CDR3 has 14 amino acids. Germline-derived CDR1 and CDR2 are SGHVS and FNYEAQ. The CDR3 reads CASSLLGGGSEQFF. In DNA, the CDR3 is TGTGCCAGCAGCCTCCTCGGGGGGGGCAGTGAGCAGTTCTTC.

The V call is TRBV25-1, the J call TRBJ2-1; 11 bases map to TRBD2. The CDR3 is 18 residues long. The trim removed 8 bases at V and 1 base at J, leaving 13 bases unmatched. The germline CDR1 and CDR2 sequences are MGHDK and SYGVNS. The CDR3 sequence is CASRPNYGTSGSYNEQFF. The CDR3 nucleotides read TGTGCCAGCCGCCCGAATTATGGGACTAGCGGATCCTACAATGAGCAGTTCTTC.

J is TRBJ2-2 and V is TRBV7-9; no clear D. The germline gives CDR1 SEHNR, CDR2 FQNEAQ (reference sequence). V was clipped by 4 bases and J by 2 bases, with 11 bases between them. The length of the CDR3 is 15 residues. CDR3 protein: CASSSRNKNTGELFF. CDR3 DNA: TGTGCCAGCAGCTCCCGAAACAAAAACACCGGGGAGCTGTTTTTT.

This sequence joins TRBV10-1 and TRBJ2-2; D gene ambiguous. CDR3 length equals 16 residues. Germline values: CDR1 WNHNN, CDR2 SYGVQD (reference sequence). Trimming cost V 6 bases and J 8 bases, with 22 bases left between them. In DNA, the CDR3 is TGCGCCAGCAGCCTAACGACCCCGCGGAGCCCGGGGGAGCTGTTTTTT. Translating gives CASSLTTPRSPGELFF.

This clone was observed a handful of times. The CDR3 nucleotides are TGTGCCAGCAGTTACTCGAGAGCAACTAATGAAAAACTGTTTTTT. Translation: CASSYSRATNEKLFF. The rearrangement joins TRBV6-2 or TRBV6-3 to TRBJ1-4; D uncertain. From germline, CDR1 is MNHEY and CDR2 SVGEGT. This CDR3 has 15 residues. V was shortened by 0 bases and J by 0 bases, with 5 bases between the two germline ends.

This CDR3 is CASSLALGRPPYEQYF. Written as DNA, the CDR3 is TGTGCCAGCAGCTTAGCGCTCGGACGGCCACCCTACGAGCAGTACTTC. The rearrangement uses TRBV7-2 and TRBJ2-7; D ambiguous. Trimming pared 0 bases from V and 2 bases from J, leaving 14 bases between. CDR1 SGHTA and CDR2 FQGNSA come from the germline V gene. This CDR3 is built from 16 residues. Full variable domain (remainder filled in from reference TRBV7-2 and TRBJ2-7): GAGVSQSPSNKVTEKGKDVELRCDPISGHTALYWYRQSLGQGLEFLIYFQGNSAPDKSGLPSDRFSAERTGGSVSTLTIQRTQQEDSAVYLCASSLALGRPPYEQYFGPGTRLTVT.

The chain combines TRBV5-1 with TRBJ2-2, with 10 bases identical to TRBD1. This CDR3 comprises 16 residues. J gave up 5 bases and V 0 bases, and 4 bases lay outside the gene matches. Germline V lookup: CDR1 SGHRS, CDR2 YFSETQ. The CDR3 spells CASSLAGTGVTGELFF. In DNA, the CDR3 is TGCGCCAGCAGCTTGGCCGGGACAGGGGTAACCGGGGAGCTGTTTTTT.

The rearrangement links TRBV27 to TRBJ2-1, with D possibly TRBD2 on 5 matching bases. Germline V gene lookup returns CDR1 MNHEY and CDR2 SMNVEV (reference sequence). There are 15 residues in the CDR3. Trimming left V 2 bases short and J 7 bases short, with 15 bases between. For the CDR3, the DNA is TGTGCCAGCAGTTTAGGAGGAGGTCTAGGAAATGAGCAGTTCTTC. It specifies CASSLGGGLGNEQFF.

V and J are TRBV7-9 and TRBJ1-6; D is undetermined. With 5 bases removed from V and 9 bases from J, the gap between germline ends came to 17 bases. The CDR3 is made up of 15 amino acids. Germline V lookup: CDR1 SEHNR, CDR2 FQNEAQ (reference sequence). The CDR3 region is CASSPPTKAISPLHF. The DNA for the CDR3 is TGTGCCAGCAGCCCCCCGACTAAGGCTATTTCACCCCTCCACTTT.

V usage is TRBV7-2 and J usage is TRBJ2-5, with D maybe TRBD1 (7 bases). The CDR3 totals 15 residues. Germline CDR1 is SGHTA and CDR2 is FQGNSA. Trimming took off 5 bases at V and 5 bases at J, with 18 bases between the two ends. The CDR3 DNA is TGTGCCAGCAGCCCCTCACGGTCAGGGGGGGAGACCCAGTACTTC. Protein product: CASSPSRSGGETQYF.

The sample holds a few counts of this clone. The CDR3 nucleotides read TGCGCCAGCAGTGCGTTTGGTTCTCAGAAGGACACCGGGGAGCTGTTTTTT. It codes for CASSAFGSQKDTGELFF. The genes are TRBV10-1 and TRBJ2-2; D gene unclear. Per germline, CDR1 WNHNN and CDR2 SYGVQD (reference sequence). Trimming left V 4 bases short and J 3 bases short, with 18 bases between. The CDR3 runs 17 residues.

The chain uses TRBV19 and TRBJ1-4; D uncertain. In germline, CDR1 is LNHDA, CDR2 SQIVND (reference sequence). The CDR3 is 13 residues long. Trimming took off 1 base at V and 2 bases at J, with 2 bases between the two ends. The CDR3, as DNA: TGTGCCAGTAGTATAGGGACTAATGAAAAACTGTTTTTT. Translated: CASSIGTNEKLFF.

This rearrangement joins TRBV3-1 (or the pseudogene TRBV3-2) to TRBJ2-3, with 10 bases that match TRBD2. The CDR3 is 17 amino acids. Germline V CDR1 and CDR2: LGHDT, YNNKEL (reference sequence). The ends lost 0 bases at V and 9 bases at J; junction bases unmatched: 12. In DNA form, the CDR3 reads TGTGCCAGCAGCCAAGACTTAGCGGGGGGACAGATGAACACGCAGTATTTT. It encodes CASSQDLAGGQMNTQYF.

The genes are TRBV30 and TRBJ1-6; D is undetermined. Trimming took 0 bases from V and 7 from J, leaving 10 bases between them. Germline CDR1 reads GTSNPN; CDR2 reads SVGIG (reference sequence). The CDR3 is 14 residues long. DNA for the CDR3: TGTGCCTGGAGTGTTAGGCAACTGAATTCACCCCTCCACTTT. Encoded protein: CAWSVRQLNSPLHF.

The rearrangement uses TRBV5-4 and TRBJ1-6, with D perhaps TRBD1 (5 bases). Trimming took off 5 bases at V and 9 bases at J, with 18 bases between the two ends. Looked up from germline, CDR1 is SGHNT and CDR2 is YYREEE (reference sequence). This CDR3 is 15 amino acids long. The CDR3 loop is CASRGTADVFSPLHF. CDR3 coding DNA: TGTGCCAGCAGGGGGACGGCGGACGTATTTTCACCCCTCCACTTT.

Only one count was recorded for this clone. The chain employs TRBV6-5 and TRBJ2-1, with 7 nucleotides matching TRBD1. V dropped 6 bases and J dropped 2; count of bases not matched to a gene: 7. The CDR3 is 15 residues long. CDR1 is MNHEY, CDR2 SVGAGI, per germline. CDR3 in amino acids: CASSVGQRPYNEQFF. The CDR3 DNA reads TGTGCCAGCAGCGTGGGACAGCGACCCTACAATGAGCAGTTCTTC.

The gene calls are TRBV4-3 and TRBJ1-6; TRBD1 is a possible D gene (6 bases). CDR1 is LGHNA, CDR2 YSLEER, per germline. CDR3 length: 13 residues. Trimming took 0 bases from V and 14 from J, leaving 11 bases between them. The CDR3 region has the DNA TGCGCCAGCAGCCAAGACAGGGACAAGGCCCTCCACTTT. Amino acids: CASSQDRDKALHF.